A single T cell receptor (beta chain) is shown here with its context. Germline values: CDR1 LNHNV, CDR2 YYDKDF (reference sequence). The CDR3 is 13 amino acids. Trimming pared 5 bases from V and 2 bases from J, leaving 10 bases between. The sample comes from a study of CDR3 diversity in severe acne. From the PCR reads, TCRdb called clonotypes with MiXCR, one entry per CDR3 protein. Among roughly 100,000 distinct CDR3 sequences listed, around 56% were seen once. The specimen sequenced was blood. V and J are TRBV15 and TRBJ2-7; D is possibly TRBD2 (5 bases). The sequence was obtained from a male donor with acne. CDR3 in amino acids: CATSEAVTYEQYF. The CDR3 DNA sequence: TGTGCCACCAGCGAAGCGGTTACCTACGAGCAGTACTTC.